This T cell receptor (beta chain) is from a study of cytomegalovirus exposure and HLA in healthy donors. The CDR3 runs 14 residues. Trimming took 3 bases from V and 5 from J; bases not matched to a gene: 2. Germline V lookup: CDR1 SNHLY, CDR2 FYNNEI. In the case of this clone: Other DNA sequences within the sample encode an identical CDR3.

The PCR was carried out with 60 Vbeta primers and 13 Jbeta primers. Assay: immunoSEQ multiplex PCR; the TCRdb copy retains only in-frame clones and omits some. The sample gives under 150,000 clones, approximately 80% of which show up once; 3.4% is in the top ten. Sequenced input: PBMCs. The V call is TRBV2, the J call TRBJ1-5, with TRBD1 matching over 9 bases. This TCR was sampled from a man younger than 40 in good health and CMV-seronegative. The CDR3 DNA is TGTGCCAGCAGTGAGGACAGGGGCGATCAGCCCCAGCATTTT. Amino acid sequence: CASSEDRGDQPQHF.